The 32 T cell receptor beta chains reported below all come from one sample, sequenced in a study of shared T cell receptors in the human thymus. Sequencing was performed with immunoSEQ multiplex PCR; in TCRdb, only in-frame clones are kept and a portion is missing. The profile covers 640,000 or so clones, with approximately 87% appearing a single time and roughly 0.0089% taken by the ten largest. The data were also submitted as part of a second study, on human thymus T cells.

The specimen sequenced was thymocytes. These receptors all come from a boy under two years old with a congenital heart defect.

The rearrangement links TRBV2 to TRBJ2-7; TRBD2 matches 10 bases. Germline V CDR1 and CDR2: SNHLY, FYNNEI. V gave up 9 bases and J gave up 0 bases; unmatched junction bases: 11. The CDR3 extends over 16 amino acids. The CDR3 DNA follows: TGTGCCAGACAATCAGAGGGACTAGCGAACTCCTACGAGCAGTACTTC. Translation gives CARQSEGLANSYEQYF.

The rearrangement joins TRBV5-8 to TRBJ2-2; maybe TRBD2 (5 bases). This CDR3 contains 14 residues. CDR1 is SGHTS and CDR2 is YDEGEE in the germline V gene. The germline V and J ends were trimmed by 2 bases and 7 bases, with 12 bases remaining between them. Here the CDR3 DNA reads TGTGCCAGCAGCTTTCCCTACGGGGTCGGGGAGCTGTTTTTT. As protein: CASSFPYGVGELFF.

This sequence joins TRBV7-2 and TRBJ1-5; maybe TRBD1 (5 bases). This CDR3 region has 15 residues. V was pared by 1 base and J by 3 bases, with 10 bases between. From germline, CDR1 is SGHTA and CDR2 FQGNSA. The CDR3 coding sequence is TGTGCCAGCAGCTTAGTTGGGGCCTCCAATCAGCCCCAGCATTTT. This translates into CASSLVGASNQPQHF.

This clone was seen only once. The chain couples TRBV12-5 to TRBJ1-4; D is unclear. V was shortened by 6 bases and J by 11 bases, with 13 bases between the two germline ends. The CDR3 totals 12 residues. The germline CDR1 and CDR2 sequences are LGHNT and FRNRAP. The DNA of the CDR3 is TGTGCTAGTGGACCTAATCCGTATAAACTGTTTTTT. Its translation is CASGPNPYKLFF.

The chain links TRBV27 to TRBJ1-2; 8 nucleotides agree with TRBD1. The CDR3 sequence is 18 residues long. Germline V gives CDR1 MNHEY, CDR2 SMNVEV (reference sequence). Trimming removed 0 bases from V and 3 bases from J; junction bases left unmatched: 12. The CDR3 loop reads CASSLSCGLTGGYYGYTF. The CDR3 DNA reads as TGTGCCAGCAGTTTATCTTGTGGTCTCACAGGGGGTTACTATGGCTACACCTTC.

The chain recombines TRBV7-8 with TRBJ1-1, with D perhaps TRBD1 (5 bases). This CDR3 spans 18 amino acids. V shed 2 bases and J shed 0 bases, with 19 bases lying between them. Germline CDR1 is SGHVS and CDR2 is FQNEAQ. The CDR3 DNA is TGTGCCAGCAGCTTACGGGGGGGGATCCCTCCCTTGAACACTGAAGCTTTCTTT. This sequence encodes CASSLRGGIPPLNTEAFF.

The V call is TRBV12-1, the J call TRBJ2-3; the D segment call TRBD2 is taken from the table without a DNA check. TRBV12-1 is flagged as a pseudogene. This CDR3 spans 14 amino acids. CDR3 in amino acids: CASSGLAGGDTQYF. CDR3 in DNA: TGTGCCAGCAGTGGACTAGCGGGAGGAGATACGCAGTATTTT.

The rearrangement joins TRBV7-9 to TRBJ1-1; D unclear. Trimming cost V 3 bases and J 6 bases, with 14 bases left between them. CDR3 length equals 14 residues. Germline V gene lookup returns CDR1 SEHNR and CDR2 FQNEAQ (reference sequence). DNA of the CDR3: TGTGCCAGCAGCTTCCCGCGGGTGGGCGCTGAAGCTTTCTTT. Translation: CASSFPRVGAEAFF.

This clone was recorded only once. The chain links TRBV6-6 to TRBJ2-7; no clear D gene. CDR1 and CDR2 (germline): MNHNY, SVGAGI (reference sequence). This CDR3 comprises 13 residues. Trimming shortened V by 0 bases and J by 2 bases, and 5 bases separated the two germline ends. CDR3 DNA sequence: TGTGCCAGCAGTTACTCCGAGGCCTACGAGCAGTACTTC. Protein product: CASSYSEAYEQYF.

The CDR3 sequence: CAWSLGGRTEAFF. CDR3 nucleotide sequence: TGTGCCTGGAGCTTGGGGGGTCGGACTGAAGCTTTCTTT. The chain employs TRBV30 and TRBJ1-1; D may be TRBD1 (5 bases). The CDR3 runs to 13 residues. Germline V lookup: CDR1 GTSNPN, CDR2 SVGIG (reference sequence). Trimming left V 3 bases short and J 5 bases short, with 13 bases between.

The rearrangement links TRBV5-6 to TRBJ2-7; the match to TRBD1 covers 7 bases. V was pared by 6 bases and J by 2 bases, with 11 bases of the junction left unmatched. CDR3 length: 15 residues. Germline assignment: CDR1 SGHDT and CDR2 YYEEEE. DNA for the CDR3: TGTGCCAGCATTCCCCCTCAGGGGGACCCCTACGAGCAGTACTTC. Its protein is CASIPPQGDPYEQYF.

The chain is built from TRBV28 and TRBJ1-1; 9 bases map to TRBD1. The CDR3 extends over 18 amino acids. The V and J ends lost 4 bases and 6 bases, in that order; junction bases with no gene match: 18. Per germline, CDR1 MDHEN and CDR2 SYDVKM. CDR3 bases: TGTGCCAGCAGTTCTCCGACGGGGACAGGGAGAAAAGTTGCTGAAGCTTTCTTT. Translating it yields CASSSPTGTGRKVAEAFF.

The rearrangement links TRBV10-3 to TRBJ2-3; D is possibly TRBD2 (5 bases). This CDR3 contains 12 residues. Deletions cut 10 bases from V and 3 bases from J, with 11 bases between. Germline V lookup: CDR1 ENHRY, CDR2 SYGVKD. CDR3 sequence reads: CATLGGTDTQYF. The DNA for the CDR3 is TGTGCCACCCTAGGCGGGACAGATACGCAGTATTTT.

This CDR3 is CASSFTSGGAYEQFF. DNA for the CDR3: TGTGCCAGCAGCTTTACTAGCGGGGGGGCCTATGAGCAGTTCTTC. The chain carries TRBV5-4 and TRBJ2-1; 13 bases map to TRBD2. From germline, CDR1 is SGHNT and CDR2 YYREEE (reference sequence). The CDR3 is 15 residues long. The junction had 4 bases not matched to a gene; V was cut back by 2 bases and J by 8 bases.

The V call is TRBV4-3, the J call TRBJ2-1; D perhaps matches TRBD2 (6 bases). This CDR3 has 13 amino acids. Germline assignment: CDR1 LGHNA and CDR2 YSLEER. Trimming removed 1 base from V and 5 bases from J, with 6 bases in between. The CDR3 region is CASSQGLDNEQFF. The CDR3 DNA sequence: TGCGCCAGCAGCCAAGGACTAGACAATGAGCAGTTCTTC.

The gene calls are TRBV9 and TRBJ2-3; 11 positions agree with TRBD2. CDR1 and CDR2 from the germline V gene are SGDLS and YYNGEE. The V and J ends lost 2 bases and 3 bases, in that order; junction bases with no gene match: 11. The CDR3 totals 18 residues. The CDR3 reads CASSVDGTSGSRTDTQYF. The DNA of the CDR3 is TGTGCCAGCAGCGTCGACGGTACTAGCGGGAGTCGTACAGATACGCAGTATTTT.

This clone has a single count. CDR3 coding DNA: TGCGCCAGCAGCCAGGTCCGGACTCGTCTGGGCTACGAGCAGTACTTC. Amino acid sequence: CASSQVRTRLGYEQYF. This sequence joins TRBV4-1 and TRBJ2-7; possibly TRBD2 for D (5 bases). Germline lookup yields CDR1 MGHRA and CDR2 YSYEKL. The CDR3 extends over 16 amino acids. Trimming shortened V by 3 bases and J by 3 bases, and 18 bases separated the two germline ends.

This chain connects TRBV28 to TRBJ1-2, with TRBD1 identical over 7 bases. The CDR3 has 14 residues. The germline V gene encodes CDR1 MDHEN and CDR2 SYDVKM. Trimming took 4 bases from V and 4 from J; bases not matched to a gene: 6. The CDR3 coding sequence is TGTGCCAGCAGTTCCCACAGGGGCAGCTATGGCTACACCTTC. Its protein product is CASSSHRGSYGYTF.

CDR3 sequence (DNA): TGTGCCAGCAGTTTCAGGGGGATTCCGCTATACGAGCAGTACTTC. Its protein is CASSFRGIPLYEQYF. This chain uses TRBV28 with TRBJ2-7, with 7 bases identical to TRBD1. Losses at the gene ends were 3 bases for V and 4 bases for J; bases not matched to a gene: 9. Germline V gives CDR1 MDHEN, CDR2 SYDVKM. The CDR3 is 15 residues long.

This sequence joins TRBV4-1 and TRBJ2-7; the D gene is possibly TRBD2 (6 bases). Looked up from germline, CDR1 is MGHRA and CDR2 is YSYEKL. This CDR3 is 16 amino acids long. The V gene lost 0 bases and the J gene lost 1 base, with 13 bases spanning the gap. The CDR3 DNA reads TGCGCCAGCAGCCAAGACTGGAGGGTTAGGTCCTACGAGCAGTACTTC. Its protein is CASSQDWRVRSYEQYF.

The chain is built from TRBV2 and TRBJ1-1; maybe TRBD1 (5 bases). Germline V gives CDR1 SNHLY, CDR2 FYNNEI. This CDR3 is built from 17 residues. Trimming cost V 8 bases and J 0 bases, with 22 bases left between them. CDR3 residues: CASGALGGKGMNTEAFF. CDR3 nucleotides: TGTGCCAGCGGGGCCCTGGGGGGGAAGGGCATGAACACTGAAGCTTTCTTT.

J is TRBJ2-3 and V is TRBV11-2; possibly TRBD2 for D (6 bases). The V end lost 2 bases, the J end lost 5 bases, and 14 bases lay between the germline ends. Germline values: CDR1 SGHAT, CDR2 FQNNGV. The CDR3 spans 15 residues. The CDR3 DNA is TGTGCCAGCAGCTTAATCACAGCCGGGGGAGATACGCAGTATTTT. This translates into CASSLITAGGDTQYF.

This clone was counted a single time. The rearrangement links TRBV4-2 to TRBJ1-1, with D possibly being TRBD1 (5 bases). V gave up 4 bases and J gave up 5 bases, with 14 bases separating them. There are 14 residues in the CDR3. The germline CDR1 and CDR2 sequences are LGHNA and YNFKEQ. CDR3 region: CASSPHVEGTEAFF. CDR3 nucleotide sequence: TGTGCCAGCAGCCCGCATGTGGAGGGGACTGAAGCTTTCTTT.

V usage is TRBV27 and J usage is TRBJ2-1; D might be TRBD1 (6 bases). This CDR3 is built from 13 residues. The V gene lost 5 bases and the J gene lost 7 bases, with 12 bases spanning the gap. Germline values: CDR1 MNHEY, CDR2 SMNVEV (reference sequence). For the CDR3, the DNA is TGTGCCAGCAGTCCCTCACAGGGAAATGAGCAGTTCTTC. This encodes CASSPSQGNEQFF.

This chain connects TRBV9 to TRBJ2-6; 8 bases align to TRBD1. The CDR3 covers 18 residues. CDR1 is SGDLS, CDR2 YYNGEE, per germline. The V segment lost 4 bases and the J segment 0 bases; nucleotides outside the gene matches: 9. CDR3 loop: CASSTTGTGYSGANVLTF. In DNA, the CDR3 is TGTGCCAGCAGCACCACCGGGACAGGCTACTCTGGGGCCAACGTCCTGACTTTC. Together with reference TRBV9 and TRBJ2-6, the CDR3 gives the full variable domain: DSGVTQTPKHLITATGQRVTLRCSPRSGDLSVYWYQQSLDQGLQFLIQYYNGEERAKGNILERFSAQQFPDLHSELNLSSLELGDSALYFCASSTTGTGYSGANVLTFGAGSRLTVL.

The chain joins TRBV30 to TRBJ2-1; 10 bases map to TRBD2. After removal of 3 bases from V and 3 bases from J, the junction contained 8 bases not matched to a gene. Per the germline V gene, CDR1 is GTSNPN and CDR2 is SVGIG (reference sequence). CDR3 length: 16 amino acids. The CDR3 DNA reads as TGTGCCTGGAGGGTCCCCACTAGCGGGAACTACAATGAGCAGTTCTTC. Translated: CAWRVPTSGNYNEQFF.

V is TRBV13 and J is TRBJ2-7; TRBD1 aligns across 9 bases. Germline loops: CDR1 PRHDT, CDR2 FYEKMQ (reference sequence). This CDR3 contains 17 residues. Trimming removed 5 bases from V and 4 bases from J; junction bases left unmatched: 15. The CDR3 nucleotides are TGTGCCAGCAGCCCGCAGTCCGGGACAGGGCCAAAATACGAGCAGTACTTC. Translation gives CASSPQSGTGPKYEQYF.

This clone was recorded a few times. The CDR3: CASSQEASGRVGIGEQYF. The CDR3 DNA sequence: TGCGCCAGCAGCCAAGAAGCTAGCGGGAGGGTGGGCATAGGGGAGCAGTACTTC. The chain couples TRBV4-3 to TRBJ2-7, with 12 bases fitting TRBD2. With V trimmed by 0 bases and J by 7 bases, 13 bases remained unmatched. This CDR3 region has 18 residues. In germline, CDR1 is LGHNA, CDR2 YSLEER.

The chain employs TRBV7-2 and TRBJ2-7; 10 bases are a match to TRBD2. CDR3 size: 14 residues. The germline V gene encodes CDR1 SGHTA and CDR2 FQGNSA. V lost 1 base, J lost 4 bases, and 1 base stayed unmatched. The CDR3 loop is CASSLGGLAYEQYF. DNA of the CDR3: TGTGCCAGCAGCTTAGGGGGACTAGCGTACGAGCAGTACTTC.

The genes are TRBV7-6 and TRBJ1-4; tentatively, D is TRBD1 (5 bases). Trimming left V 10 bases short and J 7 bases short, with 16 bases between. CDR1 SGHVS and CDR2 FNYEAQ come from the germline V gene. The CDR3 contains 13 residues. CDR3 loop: CATSGREGEKLFF. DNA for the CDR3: TGTGCCACCTCGGGACGGGAGGGTGAAAAACTGTTTTTT.

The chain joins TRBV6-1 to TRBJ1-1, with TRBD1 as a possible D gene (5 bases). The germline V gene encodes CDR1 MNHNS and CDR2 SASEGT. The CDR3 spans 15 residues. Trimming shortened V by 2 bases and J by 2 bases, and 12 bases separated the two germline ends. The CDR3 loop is CASSESHTGNTEAFF. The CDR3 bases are TGTGCCAGCAGTGAATCTCATACAGGCAACACTGAAGCTTTCTTT.

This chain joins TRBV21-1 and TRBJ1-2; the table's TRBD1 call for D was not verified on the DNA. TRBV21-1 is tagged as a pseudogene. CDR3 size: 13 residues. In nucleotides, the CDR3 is TGTGCCACTAAAATCAGGGGGAGCTATGGCTACACCTTC. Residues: CATKIRGSYGYTF.